The 32 T cell receptor beta chains given below trace back to one sample, sequenced in a study of cytomegalovirus exposure and HLA in healthy donors. TCRdb's table, derived via immunoSEQ multiplex PCR, lists solely in-frame clones and lacks some. The sample records around 250,000 clones, around 87% being singletons. Source material: PBMCs. These receptors were taken from a woman aged 18-30 years in good health and CMV-seronegative.

This clone was seen a single time. The genes are TRBV6-5 and TRBJ1-1; unclear D gene. The CDR3 covers 15 residues. V gave up 0 bases and J gave up 2 bases, with 10 bases separating them. From germline, CDR1 is MNHEY and CDR2 SVGAGI. DNA for the CDR3: TGTGCCAGCAGTTACTCGAAGACAACCAACACTGAAGCTTTCTTT. It codes for CASSYSKTTNTEAFF.

The chain is built from TRBV28 and TRBJ2-7; tentatively, D is TRBD2 (8 bases). Germline CDR1 and CDR2: MDHEN and SYDVKM. Trimming removed 6 bases from V and 5 bases from J, with 26 bases in between. The CDR3 is made up of 17 amino acids. The DNA of the CDR3 is TGTGCCAGCAGCCACGTTCGGGAGGGGGCTGATGGCCACGAGCAGTACGTC. It encodes CASSHVREGADGHEQYV.

V gene TRBV5-1 combines with J gene TRBJ1-6; TRBD1 agrees at 8 bases. In germline, CDR1 is SGHRS, CDR2 YFSETQ. This CDR3 is 16 amino acids long. The V segment lost 0 bases and the J segment 8 bases; nucleotides outside the gene matches: 7. The CDR3 loop is CASSLAPGQDYSPLHF. CDR3 nucleotide sequence: TGCGCCAGCAGCTTGGCCCCGGGACAGGACTATTCACCCCTCCACTTT.

V usage is TRBV5-8 and J usage is TRBJ1-5; 8 nucleotides align to TRBD1. The CDR3 loop spans 13 amino acids. The ends lost 8 bases at V and 1 base at J; junction bases unmatched: 2. The germline V gene encodes CDR1 SGHTS and CDR2 YDEGEE. This chain's CDR3 is CASWTGSNQPQHF. The CDR3 DNA sequence: TGTGCCAGTTGGACAGGGAGCAATCAGCCCCAGCATTTT.

The chain recombines TRBV19 with TRBJ1-6, with 8 bases matching TRBD1. Germline V lookup: CDR1 LNHDA, CDR2 SQIVND (reference sequence). The V gene end was trimmed by 3 bases and the J gene end by 10 bases; junction bases not matched to a gene: 8. The CDR3 has 15 amino acids. CDR3 DNA sequence: TGTGCCAGTAGTATTTTGCAGGGGGCACAATCACCCCTCCACTTT. Its translation is CASSILQGAQSPLHF.

The chain employs TRBV11-2 and TRBJ2-3, with a weak D call TRBD1 (5 bases). The CDR3 contains 15 residues. From germline, CDR1 is SGHAT and CDR2 FQNNGV. V lost 6 bases to trimming and J lost 1 base, with 14 bases between them. DNA of the CDR3: TGTGCCAGCAGACTTTTCCGCAGGGGCACAGATACGCAGTATTTT. Its protein is CASRLFRRGTDTQYF.

This rearrangement joins TRBV2 to TRBJ1-4; D is possibly TRBD1 (5 bases). Deletions cut 6 bases from V and 8 bases from J, with 16 bases between. This CDR3 is 14 amino acids long. In germline, CDR1 is SNHLY, CDR2 FYNNEI. DNA for the CDR3: TGTGCCAGCAGGCGGGGCTCAACTAGAGAAAAACTGTTTTTT. The encoded protein is CASRRGSTREKLFF.

V and J are TRBV11-2 and TRBJ2-1; TRBD2 aligns across 8 bases. The CDR3 is made up of 16 amino acids. Germline V CDR1 and CDR2: SGHAT, FQNNGV. V shed 0 bases, J shed 4 bases, and the junction held 5 bases outside the gene matches. As DNA, the CDR3 is TGTGCCAGCAGCTTAGAGTCCGTAGCGGGGTACAATGAGCAGTTCTTC. Translated: CASSLESVAGYNEQFF.

This clone was seen a single time. This chain joins TRBV10-2 and TRBJ1-5; no clear D. Trimming cost V 7 bases and J 5 bases, with 12 bases left between them. This CDR3 contains 13 residues. Germline V lookup: CDR1 WSHSY, CDR2 SAAADI. Written as DNA, the CDR3 is TGCGCCAGCACCAACGAGAGGGATCAGCCCCAGCATTTT. It translates to CASTNERDQPQHF.

The chain joins TRBV6-6 to TRBJ2-3; 10 bases align to TRBD2. The CDR3 consists of 16 residues. Germline loops: CDR1 MNHNY, CDR2 SVGAGI (reference sequence). V lost 6 bases and J lost 0; bases outside the gene matches: 6. In nucleotides, the CDR3 is TGTGCCAGCAGCGACCTAGCGGGGGCTAGCACAGATACGCAGTATTTT. Residues: CASSDLAGASTDTQYF.

This chain uses TRBV6-1 with TRBJ1-5; D is uncertain. Germline assignment: CDR1 MNHNS and CDR2 SASEGT. The CDR3 consists of 11 residues. The ends were cut back, 11 bases at V and 2 bases at J, with 7 bases in the middle. CDR3 sequence reads: CAASGNQPQHF. The DNA of the CDR3 is TGTGCCGCATCGGGCAATCAGCCCCAGCATTTT.

This chain connects TRBV5-6 to TRBJ2-7; 8 bases map to TRBD1. Germline V lookup: CDR1 SGHDT, CDR2 YYEEEE. The CDR3 consists of 12 residues. Trimming cost V 0 bases and J 11 bases; bases outside gene matches: 4. The chain's CDR3 is CASSLGLTGEYF. DNA for the CDR3: TGTGCCAGCAGCTTGGGATTGACAGGGGAGTACTTC.

This clone was picked up one time. The chain employs TRBV28 and TRBJ1-3, with 7 bases that match TRBD1. Germline V gene lookup returns CDR1 MDHEN and CDR2 SYDVKM. J lost 3 bases, V lost 3 bases, and 8 bases had no gene match. CDR3 length: 16 residues. Written as DNA, the CDR3 is TGTGCCAGCAGTTTTCTTGAGGGGGCGCTTGGAAACACCATATATTTT. Residues: CASSFLEGALGNTIYF.

V is TRBV5-1 and J is TRBJ1-3, with a tentative D call TRBD1 (6 bases). Between the trimmed V and J ends, which lost 2 bases and 7 bases, there was a span of 10 bases. Germline CDR1 reads SGHRS; CDR2 reads YFSETQ. There are 13 residues in the CDR3. The CDR3 region has the DNA TGCGCCAGCAGCTTTCAGGGGAGTAACACCATATATTTT. Its translation: CASSFQGSNTIYF.

The gene calls are TRBV7-7 and TRBJ2-5; D remains ambiguous. V was pared by 5 bases and J by 5 bases, with 15 bases between. This CDR3 has 14 amino acids. CDR1 is SSHAT and CDR2 is FNYEAQ in the germline V gene (reference sequence). CDR3 coding DNA: TGTGCCAGCAGCGCGCACTTGATCTCCGAGACCCAGTACTTC. Its protein product is CASSAHLISETQYF.

The CDR3 nucleotides are TGTGCCACCAGCGCAAGGGACAGGGGAGGCGAGCAGTACTTC. Translation gives CATSARDRGGEQYF. This chain links TRBV15 with TRBJ2-7; 10 bases match TRBD1. This CDR3 spans 14 amino acids. Germline V gene data show CDR1 as LNHNV and CDR2 as YYDKDF (reference sequence). The junction had 7 bases not matched to a gene; V was cut back by 5 bases and J by 6 bases.

The chain carries TRBV7-8 and TRBJ1-2, with D perhaps TRBD1 (6 bases). This CDR3 comprises 16 residues. The ends were cut back, 1 base at V and 3 bases at J, with 15 bases in the middle. Germline V gives CDR1 SGHVS, CDR2 FQNEAQ. CDR3 coding DNA: TGTGCCAGCAGCTTAGTTTCAGGGGACATCCACTATGGCTACACCTTC. Protein: CASSLVSGDIHYGYTF. Using reference TRBV7-8 and TRBJ1-2 for the parts outside the CDR3, the full variable domain is GAGVSQSPRYKVAKRGQDVALRCDPISGHVSLFWYQQALGQGPEFLTYFQNEAQLDKSGLPSDRFFAERPEGSVSTLKIQRTQQEDSAVYLCASSLVSGDIHYGYTFGSGTRLTVV.

The chain carries TRBV2 and TRBJ2-5, with a possible D match to TRBD2 (5 bases). The CDR3 loop spans 14 amino acids. Trimming removed 1 base from V and 4 bases from J, with 10 bases in between. The germline V gene encodes CDR1 SNHLY and CDR2 FYNNEI. The CDR3 DNA follows: TGTGCCAGCAGTGAAGGGACCGAGGGAGAGACCCAGTACTTC. Protein: CASSEGTEGETQYF.

The rearrangement links TRBV6-1 to TRBJ2-7, with TRBD2 as a possible D gene (6 bases). CDR1 MNHNS and CDR2 SASEGT come from the germline V gene. This CDR3 comprises 11 residues. V was pared by 11 bases and J by 6 bases, with 14 bases between. This chain's CDR3 is CAGGTSGEQYV. The DNA of the CDR3 is TGTGCCGGCGGGACCTCCGGCGAGCAGTACGTC.

The rearrangement joins TRBV2 to TRBJ1-2; D may be TRBD1 (6 bases). The V gene lost 8 bases and the J gene lost 3 bases, with 19 bases spanning the gap. CDR3 size: 15 residues. Per germline, CDR1 SNHLY and CDR2 FYNNEI. CDR3 sequence (DNA): TGTGCCAGCTGGGGCACAGGGCAGGCGGACTATGGCTACACCTTC. Its translation: CASWGTGQADYGYTF. Based on the CDR3 plus reference TRBV2 and TRBJ1-2, the full variable domain is EPEVTQTPSHQVTQMGQEVILRCVPISNHLYFYWYRQILGQKVEFLVSFYNNEISEKSEIFDDQFSVERPDGSNFTLKIRSTKLEDSAMYFCASWGTGQADYGYTFGSGTRLTVV.

The chain is built from TRBV11-2 and TRBJ1-1, with a tentative D call TRBD1 (5 bases). Trimming removed 3 bases from V and 0 bases from J, with 8 bases in between. The CDR3 covers 14 residues. Germline lookup yields CDR1 SGHAT and CDR2 FQNNGV. The CDR3 protein is CASSFRTMNTEAFF. The CDR3, as DNA: TGTGCCAGCAGCTTCAGGACAATGAACACTGAAGCTTTCTTT.

J is TRBJ2-1 and V is TRBV7-9; 15 bases fit TRBD2. Trimming cost V 5 bases and J 2 bases; bases outside gene matches: 10. Germline CDR1 SEHNR, CDR2 FQNEAQ (reference sequence). The CDR3 sequence is 19 residues long. This chain's CDR3 is CASSEGLAGGPVAYNEQFF. The DNA of the CDR3 is TGTGCCAGCAGCGAGGGACTAGCGGGGGGTCCCGTCGCCTACAATGAGCAGTTCTTC. Drawing the rest from reference TRBV7-9 and TRBJ2-1, the complete variable domain is DTGVSQNPRHKITKRGQNVTFRCDPISEHNRLYWYRQTLGQGPEFLTYFQNEAQLEKSRLLSDRFSAERPKGSFSTLEIQRTEQGDSAMYLCASSEGLAGGPVAYNEQFFGPGTRLTVL.

V is TRBV10-2 and J is TRBJ2-1; 9 bases agree with TRBD2. Trimming took 6 bases from V and 8 from J; bases not matched to a gene: 11. The CDR3 is 15 amino acids. Germline V CDR1 and CDR2: WSHSY, SAAADI. CDR3: CASSLASGGIDEQFF. CDR3 DNA: TGCGCCAGCAGCCTTGCGAGCGGGGGGATTGATGAGCAGTTCTTC.

This chain joins TRBV2 and TRBJ1-4, with D perhaps TRBD1 (6 bases). Per germline, CDR1 SNHLY and CDR2 FYNNEI. V was shortened by 7 bases and J by 6 bases, with 9 bases between the two germline ends. This CDR3 contains 12 residues. The chain's CDR3 is CASTRGYEKLFF. Written as DNA, the CDR3 is TGTGCCAGCACGAGGGGGTATGAAAAACTGTTTTTT.

V and J are TRBV7-3 and TRBJ2-1, with D hard to call. CDR1 and CDR2 from the germline V gene are SGHTA and FQGTGA. V lost 4 bases, J lost 10 bases, and 8 bases lay in between. CDR3 length equals 11 residues. In nucleotides, the CDR3 is TGTGCCAGCAGCTCCGGTAGCGAGCAGTTCTTC. Residues: CASSSGSEQFF.

DNA for the CDR3: TGTGCCAGCAGTTCACAGGGGGCGGGTCAGCCCCAGCATTTT. Translation gives CASSSQGAGQPQHF. V usage is TRBV27 and J usage is TRBJ1-5; TRBD1 matches 9 bases. This CDR3 is 14 amino acids long. The germline CDR1 and CDR2 sequences are MNHEY and SMNVEV (reference sequence). The junction had 4 bases not matched to a gene; V was cut back by 4 bases and J by 6 bases.

The chain uses TRBV6-1 and TRBJ2-7; D remains unclear. The V end lost 6 bases, the J end lost 3 bases, and 18 bases lay between the germline ends. The V gene's germline CDR1 is MNHNS and CDR2 SASEGT. CDR3 length: 15 residues. The CDR3 nucleotides read TGTGCCAGCAGCGCTGCCCACGAGATTAACTACGAGCAGTACTTC. It codes for CASSAAHEINYEQYF.

This chain links TRBV6-5 with TRBJ1-5; D not resolved. CDR3 size: 16 residues. Germline-derived CDR1 and CDR2 are MNHEY and SVGAGI. V shed 2 bases and J shed 0 bases, with 11 bases lying between them. For the CDR3, the DNA is TGTGCCAGCAGTTACAACAGCCCATATAGCAATCAGCCCCAGCATTTT. It encodes CASSYNSPYSNQPQHF.

The rearrangement uses TRBV14 and TRBJ1-6; 8 positions agree with TRBD1. Trimming at V came to 3 bases and at J to 0 bases, leaving 4 bases not matched to a gene. From germline, CDR1 is SGHDN and CDR2 FVKESK. The CDR3 length is 17 residues. CDR3 bases: TGTGCCAGCAGCCATACAGGGGGAAGCTCCTATAATTCACCCCTCCACTTT. This gives the protein CASSHTGGSSYNSPLHF.

The DNA of the CDR3 is TGTGCCACCAGCAGAGATAGGGACATAAACACAGATACGCAGTATTTT. This gives the protein CATSRDRDINTDTQYF. This chain uses TRBV15 with TRBJ2-3; D is possibly TRBD1 (6 bases). The CDR3 length is 16 residues. V was trimmed by 0 bases and J by 2 bases, leaving 12 bases between them. Germline CDR1 reads LNHNV; CDR2 reads YYDKDF (reference sequence). Full variable domain (missing parts from reference TRBV15 and TRBJ2-3): DAMVIQNPRYQVTQFGKPVTLSCSQTLNHNVMYWYQQKSSQAPKLLFHYYDKDFNNEADTPDNFQSRRPNTSFCFLDIRSPGLGDTAMYLCATSRDRDINTDTQYFGPGTRLTVL.

V is TRBV6-5 and J is TRBJ2-7, with D perhaps matching TRBD2 (5 bases). V shed 6 bases and J shed 6 bases, with 18 bases lying between them. The CDR3 runs to 14 residues. Germline V lookup: CDR1 MNHEY, CDR2 SVGAGI. In DNA form, the CDR3 reads TGTGCCAGCAGGACGACCGGTAGGGCGGGCGAGCAGTACGTC. Translation: CASRTTGRAGEQYV.

This clone was counted between two and nine times. V usage is TRBV2 and J usage is TRBJ1-1, with TRBD1 as a possible D gene (6 bases). CDR3 length: 12 amino acids. The germline V gene has CDR1 SNHLY and CDR2 FYNNEI. V was shortened by 7 bases and J by 3 bases, with 9 bases between the two germline ends. CDR3 sequence reads: CASIGQYTEAFF. In nucleotides, the CDR3 is TGTGCCAGCATAGGACAGTACACTGAAGCTTTCTTT.